One sample yielded the 17 T cell receptor beta chains listed below, sequenced in a study of T cells after yellow fever vaccination. TCRdb processed the 5' RACE reads anew with MiXCR; each CDR3 protein has one entry. The data contain 150,000 to 200,000 distinct CDR3 sequences, roughly a tenth of them singletons. The material was CD8+ T cells sorted from PBMCs, obtained 45 days after the yellow fever booster vaccination. All receptors come from a man between 18 and 35 years old who received the YFV17D yellow fever vaccine.

In its sample, this clonotype was seen a few times. The V and J genes are TRBV10-3 and TRBJ2-7; D is perhaps TRBD1 or TRBD2 (5 bases each). Per the germline V gene, CDR1 is ENHRY and CDR2 is SYGVKD. V was clipped by 0 bases and J by 6 bases, with 15 bases between them. The CDR3 totals 15 residues. Here the CDR3 reads CAISESRGPVSEQYF. The CDR3 DNA sequence: TGTGCCATCAGTGAGTCGAGGGGCCCAGTTTCCGAGCAGTACTTC.

The chain has TRBV4-1 and TRBJ2-5, with 8 bases identical to TRBD2. The V gene end was trimmed by 2 bases and the J gene end by 2 bases; junction bases not matched to a gene: 7. Germline CDR1 MGHRA, CDR2 YSYEKL. The CDR3 runs 16 residues. In nucleotides, the CDR3 is TGCGCCAGCAGCCAAAGCCAGCGGGGGTGGCAAGAGACCCAGTACTTC. It codes for CASSQSQRGWQETQYF.

V is TRBV5-1 and J is TRBJ2-7; D tentatively fits TRBD1 or TRBD2 (5 bases each). The CDR3 contains 13 residues. V was shortened by 0 bases and J by 6 bases, with 10 bases between the two germline ends. The germline V gene encodes CDR1 SGHRS and CDR2 YFSETQ. This chain's CDR3 is CASSLGGDGEQYF. In nucleotides, the CDR3 is TGCGCCAGCAGCTTGGGTGGGGACGGCGAGCAGTACTTC. The whole variable domain, filled in from reference TRBV5-1 and TRBJ2-7, reads KAGVTQTPRYLIKTRGQQVTLSCSPISGHRSVSWYQQTPGQGLQFLFEYFSETQRNKGNFPGRFSGRQFSNSRSEMNVSTLELGDSALYLCASSLGGDGEQYFGPGTRLTVT.

This clonotype occurred many times. The chain combines TRBV7-6 with TRBJ2-5; D remains ambiguous. Trimming removed 4 bases at V and 3 bases at J, with 3 bases between. The CDR3 length is 11 residues. Germline CDR1 and CDR2: SGHVS and FNYEAQ. The CDR3 reads CASSSKETQYF. The CDR3 nucleotides read TGTGCCAGCAGCTCCAAAGAGACCCAGTACTTC. Using reference TRBV7-6 and TRBJ2-5 for the parts outside the CDR3, the full variable domain is GAGVSQSPRYKVTKRGQDVALRCDPISGHVSLYWYRQALGQGPEFLTYFNYEAQQDKSGLPNDRFSAERPEGSISTLTIQRTEQRDSAMYRCASSSKETQYFGPGTRLLVL.

This clonotype was seen only a few times. J is TRBJ1-5 and V is TRBV18, with a weak D call TRBD1 (5 bases). Germline CDR1 and CDR2: KGHSH and LQKENI. CDR3 size: 16 residues. Trimming pared 3 bases from V and 6 bases from J, leaving 18 bases between. The CDR3 DNA reads TGTGCCAGCTCACCTGGGACTCCGGGCCTGATTCAGCCCCAGCATTTT. It codes for CASSPGTPGLIQPQHF.

The V gene is TRBV4-1, the J gene TRBJ2-1; D perhaps matches TRBD1 (5 bases). CDR1 and CDR2 (germline): MGHRA, YSYEKL. The CDR3 is made up of 15 amino acids. V was cut by 4 bases and J by 0 bases, with 10 bases left in between. The CDR3 loop is CASSLRQSSYNEQFF. The DNA of the CDR3 is TGCGCCAGCAGCCTCCGACAGAGCTCCTACAATGAGCAGTTCTTC.

There are a few counts of this clonotype. This chain joins TRBV27 and TRBJ2-4, with D possibly being TRBD2 (5 bases). The CDR3 length is 15 residues. Germline-derived CDR1 and CDR2 are MNHEY and SMNVEV (reference sequence). Trimming took 4 bases from V and 8 from J, leaving 18 bases between them. DNA of the CDR3: TGTGCCAGCAGTTCCAGTCCCCTAATCGGGGACATTCAGTACTTC. It specifies CASSSSPLIGDIQYF.

The chain carries TRBV4-1 and TRBJ1-4; D remains unclear. This CDR3 spans 15 amino acids. Germline CDR1 and CDR2: MGHRA and YSYEKL. V was cut by 1 base and J by 0 bases, with 6 bases left in between. The CDR3 loop is CASSQGTATNEKLFF. DNA for the CDR3: TGCGCCAGCAGCCAAGGCACGGCAACTAATGAAAAACTGTTTTTT.

The chain employs TRBV12-3 or TRBV12-4 and TRBJ2-5; D not resolved. Between the trimmed V and J ends, which lost 5 bases and 3 bases, there was a span of 19 bases. The CDR3 extends over 16 amino acids. CDR3 residues: CASSNKIYTEEETQYF. Here the CDR3 DNA reads TGTGCCAGCAGTAACAAGATTTATACAGAAGAAGAGACCCAGTACTTC.

This rearrangement joins TRBV4-2 to TRBJ1-2; a weak D match, TRBD1 (6 bases). This CDR3 is 15 amino acids long. Germline assignment: CDR1 LGHNA and CDR2 YNFKEQ. Trimming pared 4 bases from V and 4 bases from J, leaving 16 bases between. CDR3 coding DNA: TGTGCCAGCAGCCCCTCGGACAGAAATTCCTATGGCTACACCTTC. Protein: CASSPSDRNSYGYTF.

This clonotype occurred a few times. V and J are TRBV11-2 and TRBJ2-3; D is perhaps TRBD1 or TRBD2 (5 bases each). Germline V gene data show CDR1 as SGHAT and CDR2 as FQNNGV. This CDR3 region has 19 residues. V shed 1 base and J shed 2 bases, with 22 bases lying between them. CDR3 protein: CASSLAPTGWGPHTDTQYF. CDR3 nucleotides: TGTGCCAGCAGCTTAGCCCCTACCGGGTGGGGACCTCACACAGATACGCAGTATTTT.

This clonotype has a handful of counts. This chain links TRBV4-3 with TRBJ1-1; 8 bases are shared with TRBD1. The germline gives CDR1 LGHNA, CDR2 YSLEER. Unmatched junction bases numbered 5, after V lost 4 bases and J lost 4 bases. The CDR3 loop spans 14 amino acids. CDR3 loop: CASSPTGEGTEAFF. The DNA of the CDR3 is TGCGCCAGCAGCCCGACAGGGGAGGGCACTGAAGCTTTCTTT.

The V gene is TRBV5-1, the J gene TRBJ2-2; the match to TRBD1 covers 10 bases. Germline lookup yields CDR1 SGHRS and CDR2 YFSETQ. The CDR3 length is 20 residues. Unmatched junction bases numbered 17, after V lost 1 base and J lost 5 bases. CDR3 DNA: TGCGCCAGCAGCTTGCCTTCGGCGGGTACCGGGACAGGGGCAACCGGGGAGCTGTTTTTT. Its protein product is CASSLPSAGTGTGATGELFF.

This clonotype was picked up many times. The chain combines TRBV7-9 with TRBJ1-2; TRBD1 aligns across 8 bases. The CDR3 runs 15 residues. In germline, CDR1 is SEHNR, CDR2 FQNEAQ (reference sequence). V shed 5 bases and J 8 bases; nucleotides not matched to a gene: 13. As DNA, the CDR3 is TGTGCCAGCAGCCCACCGGGACAGGTCAACTTGGGCTACACCTTC. Residues: CASSPPGQVNLGYTF. The whole variable domain, remainder taken from reference TRBV7-9 and TRBJ1-2, is DTGVSQNPRHKITKRGQNVTFRCDPISEHNRLYWYRQTLGQGPEFLTYFQNEAQLEKSRLLSDRFSAERPKGSFSTLEIQRTEQGDSAMYLCASSPPGQVNLGYTFGSGTRLTVV.

The V gene is TRBV19, the J gene TRBJ1-1; a possible D gene is TRBD1 (6 bases). Germline V CDR1 and CDR2: LNHDA, SQIVND (reference sequence). This CDR3 has 13 residues. The V end was cut by 7 bases, the J end by 0 bases, with 9 bases between. The CDR3, as DNA: TGTGCCAGTATGGACAGTTTGAACACTGAAGCTTTCTTT. Its translation: CASMDSLNTEAFF.

About this clonotype itself: A much larger clone lies a single base off, so this may be a read error. As DNA, the CDR3 is TGTGCCACCAGCAGAGCGGGGGAGGGGAGAGATACGCAGTATTTT. Amino acids: CATSRAGEGRDTQYF. V gene TRBV15 combines with J gene TRBJ2-3, with 7 bases that match TRBD2. The CDR3 loop spans 15 amino acids. V was pared by 1 base and J by 5 bases, with 6 bases of the junction left unmatched. Germline CDR1 LNHNV, CDR2 YYDKDF (reference sequence).

V gene TRBV20-1 combines with J gene TRBJ2-3; D call uncertain. Germline loops: CDR1 DFQATT, CDR2 SNEGSKA (reference sequence). CDR3 length: 14 amino acids. V dropped 3 bases and J dropped 4 bases, with 14 bases sitting between them. The CDR3 loop reads CSARTLPGPDTQYF. CDR3 in DNA: TGCAGTGCTAGGACTCTACCTGGCCCAGATACGCAGTATTTT.